This TCR beta chain was obtained from a study of T cell repertoires in cytomegalovirus infection. Study-wide points: The ex vivo response showed dominance by HLA-C-restricted CMV-specific TCR beta clonotypes. Totalled public TCR beta family frequency picked out people who carried CMV plus the relevant HLA.

A single record per CDR3 protein comes from TCRdb applying MiXCR to the reads. The sample has roughly 640,000 distinct CDR3 sequences, 20% to 25% seen once; the top ten hold roughly 8%. With 6 bases clipped from V and 5 bases from J, the junction kept 9 bases outside the gene matches. The CDR3 is made up of 14 amino acids. In germline, CDR1 is SGHTA, CDR2 FQGNSA. This clonotype was found many times. Its matching antigen is unknown. The rearrangement uses TRBV7-2 and TRBJ2-5; 7 nucleotides line up with TRBD2. Sample: CD8+ T cells from PBMCs. The TCR was taken from a human donor in good health (CMV status not recorded). Some clones in this sample may be carry-over from other donors' samples. The CDR3 protein is CASRHVAGLETQYF. The CDR3 DNA follows: TGTGCCAGCAGACACGTAGCGGGTTTGGAGACCCAGTACTTC.